The 3 T cell receptor beta chains in this list originate from one sample, sequenced in a study of early T cells in non-severe SARS-CoV-2 infection. Each CDR3 protein is one row after TCRdb ran MiXCR on the 5' RACE reads. This repertoire shows fewer than 70,000 distinct CDR3 sequences, roughly 4.5% found once; its top ten account for around 3.4%. The sequencing here drew on whole blood, taken at baseline. Receptors were obtained from an adult who was a healthcare worker with PCR-confirmed SARS-CoV-2 infection or an uninfected control (not recorded which). The donor label of this sample is uncertain.

The table lists this clonotype with a few counts. J is TRBJ1-1 and V is TRBV10-3; no definite D call. The CDR3 is made up of 11 amino acids. V was shortened by 8 bases and J by 1 base, with 5 bases between the two germline ends. Germline CDR1 reads ENHRY; CDR2 reads SYGVKD. DNA of the CDR3: TGTGCCATCGCTAAGAACACTGAAGCTTTCTTT. As protein: CAIAKNTEAFF.

This clonotype was counted ten times or more. CDR3 sequence (DNA): TGTGCCAGCAGCCCGTCCTCAGCGGGGGGGATAGATACGCAGTATTTT. It encodes CASSPSSAGGIDTQYF. The V and J genes are TRBV7-2 and TRBJ2-3, with 10 bases that match TRBD2. The CDR3 loop spans 16 amino acids. V shed 5 bases, J shed 5 bases, and the junction held 10 bases outside the gene matches. CDR1 SGHTA and CDR2 FQGNSA come from the germline V gene.

This clonotype was counted many times. This sequence joins TRBV6-5 and TRBJ2-7; D uncertain. Germline CDR1 is MNHEY and CDR2 is SVGAGI. This CDR3 spans 11 amino acids. V lost 6 bases to trimming and J lost 4 bases, with 7 bases between them. This chain's CDR3 is CASRNTYEQYF. CDR3 bases: TGTGCCAGCAGAAATACATACGAGCAGTACTTC.